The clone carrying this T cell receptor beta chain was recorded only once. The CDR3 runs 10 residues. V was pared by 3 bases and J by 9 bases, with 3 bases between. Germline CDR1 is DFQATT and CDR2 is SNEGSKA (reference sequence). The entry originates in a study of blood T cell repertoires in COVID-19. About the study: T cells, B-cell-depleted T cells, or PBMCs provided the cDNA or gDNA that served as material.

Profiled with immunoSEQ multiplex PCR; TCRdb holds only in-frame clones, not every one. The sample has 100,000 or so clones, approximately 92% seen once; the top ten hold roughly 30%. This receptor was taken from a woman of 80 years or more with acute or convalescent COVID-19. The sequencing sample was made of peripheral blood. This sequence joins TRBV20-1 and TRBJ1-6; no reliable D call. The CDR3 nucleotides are TGCAGTGCTAGTCTTTCACCCCTCCACTTT. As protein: CSASLSPLHF.